The clone carrying this T cell receptor beta chain has only a few counts. No antigen is known for it. Germline-derived CDR1 and CDR2 are SGHTA and FQGTGA. V was clipped by 3 bases and J by 2 bases, with 9 bases between them. This CDR3 has 14 residues. Profiling relied on immunoSEQ multiplex PCR, and the TCRdb table lists in-frame clones only, not all of them. The sample gives 9,500 to 12,000 clones, around 80% of which show up once; about 22% is in the top ten. The data originate from a study of cytotoxic CD8 clonotypes in ibrutinib-treated CLL. As for the study in general: Responses comprised 24 partial and 2 complete; at median about 68 months, about 14 remained remitted and about twelve progressed. Response samples were drawn at a median of approximately 11 months of treatment, range 6 to 36.

Study observations and caveats: Clonality (at baseline) was higher than in age-matched healthy donors and tracked circulating CD8+ T-cell counts.

This receptor was obtained from a human donor with chronic lymphocytic leukemia. Sequenced here: PBMCs, sampled at disease progression, from a patient treated with ibrutinib. The chain employs TRBV7-3 and TRBJ2-3; D gene ambiguous. In nucleotides, the CDR3 is TGTGCCAGCAGCTTGAGGTCTACCACAGATACGCAGTATTTT. Translation gives CASSLRSTTDTQYF. Supplemented by reference TRBV7-3 and TRBJ2-3, the full variable domain reads GAGVSQTPSNKVTEKGKYVELRCDPISGHTALYWYRQSLGQGPEFLIYFQGTGAADDSGLPNDRFFAVRPEGSVSTLKIQRTERGDSAVYLCASSLRSTTDTQYFGPGTRLTVL.